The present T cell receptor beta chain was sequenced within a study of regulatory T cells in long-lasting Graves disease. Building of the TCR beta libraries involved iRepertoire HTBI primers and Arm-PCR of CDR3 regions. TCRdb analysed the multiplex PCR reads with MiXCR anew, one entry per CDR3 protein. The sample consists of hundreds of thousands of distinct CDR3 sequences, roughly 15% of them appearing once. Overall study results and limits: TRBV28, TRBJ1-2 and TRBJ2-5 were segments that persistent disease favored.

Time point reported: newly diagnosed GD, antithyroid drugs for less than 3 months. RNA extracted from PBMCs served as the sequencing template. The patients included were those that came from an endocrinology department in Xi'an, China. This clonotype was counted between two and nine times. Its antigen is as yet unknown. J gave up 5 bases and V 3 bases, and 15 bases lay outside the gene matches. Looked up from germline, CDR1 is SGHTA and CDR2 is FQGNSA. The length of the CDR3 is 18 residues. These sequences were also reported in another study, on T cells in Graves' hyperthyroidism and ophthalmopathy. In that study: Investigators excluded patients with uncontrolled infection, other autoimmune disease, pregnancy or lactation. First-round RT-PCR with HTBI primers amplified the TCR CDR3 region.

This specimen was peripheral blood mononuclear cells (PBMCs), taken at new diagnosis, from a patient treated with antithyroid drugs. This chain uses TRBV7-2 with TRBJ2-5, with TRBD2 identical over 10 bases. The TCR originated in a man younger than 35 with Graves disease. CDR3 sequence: CASSLWGGSGRALETQYF. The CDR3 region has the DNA TGTGCCAGCAGCTTGTGGGGTGGGAGCGGGAGGGCCCTTGAGACCCAGTACTTC. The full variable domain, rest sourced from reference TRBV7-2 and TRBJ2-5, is GAGVSQSPSNKVTEKGKDVELRCDPISGHTALYWYRQSLGQGLEFLIYFQGNSAPDKSGLPSDRFSAERTGGSVSTLTIQRTQQEDSAVYLCASSLWGGSGRALETQYFGPGTRLLVL.